The 18 T cell receptor beta chains given below trace back to one sample, sequenced in a study of human T cells and chemical hapten exposure. Time point denoted: healthy volunteer bleed at 2 weeks. Unseparated into fractions, whole blood served as the source from which total RNA was extracted. TCRdb re-called the RACE reads with MiXCR, one entry per CDR3 protein. The sample has roughly 130,000 distinct CDR3 sequences; approximately 10% are singletons. The sample comprised whole blood. The origin of the receptors is a male donor in good health. Some clones in this sample may be carry-over from other donors' samples.

This clonotype was counted between two and nine times. This chain connects TRBV10-2 to TRBJ1-5, with unresolved D. CDR1 and CDR2 from the germline V gene are WSHSY and SAAADI. The CDR3 length is 12 residues. V dropped 3 bases and J dropped 6 bases, with 6 bases sitting between them. The CDR3 spells CASSEEGQPQHF. The CDR3, as DNA: TGCGCCAGCAGTGAAGAGGGTCAGCCCCAGCATTTT.

This clonotype was detected ten times or more. The chain is built from TRBV21-1 and TRBJ2-7; the D segment call TRBD2 is taken from the table without a DNA check. TRBV21-1 is a documented pseudogene. The CDR3 length is 14 residues. The CDR3 region is CASSKGTSFYEQYF. The DNA for the CDR3 is TGTGCCAGCAGCAAAGGGACTAGTTTTTACGAGCAGTACTTC.

There are a few counts of this clonotype. This rearrangement joins TRBV12-3 or TRBV12-4 to TRBJ1-1, with 10 positions matching TRBD1. CDR3 length equals 15 residues. The junction had 7 bases not matched to a gene; V was cut back by 7 bases and J by 2 bases. The CDR3 protein is CASTPTGGFNTEAFF. CDR3 bases: TGTGCCAGCACCCCGACAGGGGGCTTTAACACTGAAGCTTTCTTT.

This clonotype occurred a few times. The chain joins TRBV27 to TRBJ2-1; D uncertain. Germline V CDR1 and CDR2: MNHEY, SMNVEV (reference sequence). The CDR3 covers 14 residues. V gave up 0 bases and J gave up 3 bases, with 6 bases separating them. The CDR3 nucleotides read TGTGCCAGCAGTTTATCCGGGTTCTACAATGAGCAGTTCTTC. Translated, it gives CASSLSGFYNEQFF.

The J gene is TRBJ2-7, the V gene TRBV5-1; D uncertain. Trimming removed 0 bases from V and 2 bases from J, with 12 bases in between. The germline V gene has CDR1 SGHRS and CDR2 YFSETQ. The CDR3 loop spans 15 amino acids. CDR3 sequence: CASSLAGGSPYEQYF. The CDR3 DNA reads TGCGCCAGCAGCTTGGCCGGCGGATCCCCCTACGAGCAGTACTTC.

This rearrangement joins TRBV12-3 or TRBV12-4 to TRBJ2-1, with TRBD1 matching 9 bases. The V and J ends lost 5 bases and 4 bases, in that order; junction bases with no gene match: 9. The CDR3 spans 16 residues. The CDR3: CASSPLQGARYNEQFF. The DNA of the CDR3 is TGTGCCAGCAGTCCATTACAGGGGGCGCGATACAATGAGCAGTTCTTC.

V gene TRBV19 combines with J gene TRBJ1-5, with 7 bases that match TRBD1. The CDR3 covers 13 residues. The ends lost 10 bases at V and 2 bases at J; junction bases unmatched: 5. Germline assignment: CDR1 LNHDA and CDR2 SQIVND (reference sequence). The CDR3 DNA is TGTGCCACCGAAACAGGGGGCAATCAGCCCCAGCATTTT. Protein product: CATETGGNQPQHF.

The rearrangement joins TRBV5-1 to TRBJ2-3; 14 nucleotides agree with TRBD2. The V segment lost 1 base and the J segment 6 bases; nucleotides outside the gene matches: 4. The CDR3 has 16 amino acids. CDR1 is SGHRS, CDR2 YFSETQ, per germline. This CDR3 is CASSLPGTSGSDTQYF. Written as DNA, the CDR3 is TGCGCCAGCAGCTTGCCCGGGACTAGCGGGAGTGATACGCAGTATTTT. Full variable domain (missing parts from reference TRBV5-1 and TRBJ2-3): KAGVTQTPRYLIKTRGQQVTLSCSPISGHRSVSWYQQTPGQGLQFLFEYFSETQRNKGNFPGRFSGRQFSNSRSEMNVSTLELGDSALYLCASSLPGTSGSDTQYFGPGTRLTVL.

The V gene is TRBV6-1, the J gene TRBJ2-3; tentatively, D is TRBD1 or TRBD2 (5 bases each). Trimming pared 5 bases from V and 4 bases from J, leaving 19 bases between. Germline V gene data show CDR1 as MNHNS and CDR2 as SASEGT. The CDR3 extends over 16 amino acids. CDR3 DNA sequence: TGTGCCAGCAGTCCCAAGCTTGAGGGGCTAGCAGATACGCAGTATTTT. The encoded protein is CASSPKLEGLADTQYF.

This clonotype occurred a few times. This chain joins TRBV6-2 or TRBV6-3 and TRBJ2-1; 7 bases line up with TRBD1. The CDR3 sequence is 16 residues long. The germline V gene has CDR1 MNHEY and CDR2 SVGEGT. The trim removed 5 bases at V and 0 bases at J, leaving 7 bases unmatched. CDR3 sequence reads: CASSPTGESSYNEQFF. CDR3 in DNA: TGTGCCAGCAGTCCAACAGGGGAAAGCTCCTACAATGAGCAGTTCTTC.

This clonotype was picked up a small number of times. The CDR3 here is CSAPGPAYEQYF. CDR3 nucleotides: TGCAGTGCTCCAGGACCGGCCTACGAGCAGTACTTC. J is TRBJ2-7 and V is TRBV20-1; the D is unclear. The CDR3 is made up of 12 amino acids. Germline-derived CDR1 and CDR2 are DFQATT and SNEGSKA (reference sequence). Trimming pared 5 bases from V and 2 bases from J, leaving 10 bases between.

The CDR3 loop reads CASSGNIQYF. The CDR3 DNA sequence: TGTGCCAGCAGTGGTAACATTCAGTACTTC. The chain couples TRBV2 to TRBJ2-4; D gene uncertain. CDR3 size: 10 residues. Germline V gene data show CDR1 as SNHLY and CDR2 as FYNNEI. Trimming stripped 4 bases from V and 7 bases from J, with 2 bases between.

The chain links TRBV12-3 or TRBV12-4 to TRBJ1-5; D is unclear. V was cut by 6 bases and J by 3 bases, with 12 bases left in between. The CDR3 runs to 14 residues. CDR3 in DNA: TGTGCCAGCAGGGAGTCAGCGGTCAATCAGCCCCAGCATTTT. This encodes CASRESAVNQPQHF.

V usage is TRBV5-6 and J usage is TRBJ2-6, with D unclear. The CDR3 length is 16 residues. Germline V gene data show CDR1 as SGHDT and CDR2 as YYEEEE. The V and J ends lost 4 bases and 2 bases respectively, with 13 bases between them. CDR3 protein: CASSRRRSPGANVLTF. In DNA, the CDR3 is TGTGCCAGCAGCCGGAGAAGGTCTCCTGGGGCCAACGTCCTGACTTTC.

This clonotype has ten or more counts. This chain uses TRBV6-5 with TRBJ2-2, with TRBD1 identical over 12 bases. CDR1 and CDR2 from the germline V gene are MNHEY and SVGAGI. J gave up 5 bases and V 5 bases, and 6 bases lay outside the gene matches. CDR3 size: 16 residues. This CDR3 reads CASSAPGQGATGELFF. The CDR3 DNA reads TGTGCCAGCAGTGCCCCGGGACAGGGGGCGACCGGGGAGCTGTTTTTT.

At least ten counts were recorded for this clonotype. V gene TRBV6-1 combines with J gene TRBJ2-7, with no clear D. The CDR3 is made up of 16 amino acids. V lost 3 bases to trimming and J lost 3 bases, with 18 bases between them. Looked up from germline, CDR1 is MNHNS and CDR2 is SASEGT. The CDR3 reads CASSEIPSGSNYEQYF. CDR3 in DNA: TGTGCCAGCAGTGAGATCCCGTCCGGGTCCAACTACGAGCAGTACTTC.

The rearrangement links TRBV29-1 to TRBJ2-5; no reliable D call. Trimming removed 6 bases at V and 4 bases at J, with 9 bases between. Germline lookup yields CDR1 SQVTM and CDR2 ANQGSEA. The CDR3 is 11 amino acids. CDR3 in amino acids: CSVQLVETQYF. DNA of the CDR3: TGCAGCGTCCAACTTGTAGAGACCCAGTACTTC.

This clonotype was picked up a small number of times. This chain uses TRBV7-6 with TRBJ2-1; D unresolved. This CDR3 is 15 amino acids long. The ends were cut back, 5 bases at V and 0 bases at J, with 11 bases in the middle. Per the germline V gene, CDR1 is SGHVS and CDR2 is FNYEAQ. The CDR3, as DNA: TGTGCCAGCAGCGCAGTGGGTCCCTCCTACAATGAGCAGTTCTTC. It codes for CASSAVGPSYNEQFF.